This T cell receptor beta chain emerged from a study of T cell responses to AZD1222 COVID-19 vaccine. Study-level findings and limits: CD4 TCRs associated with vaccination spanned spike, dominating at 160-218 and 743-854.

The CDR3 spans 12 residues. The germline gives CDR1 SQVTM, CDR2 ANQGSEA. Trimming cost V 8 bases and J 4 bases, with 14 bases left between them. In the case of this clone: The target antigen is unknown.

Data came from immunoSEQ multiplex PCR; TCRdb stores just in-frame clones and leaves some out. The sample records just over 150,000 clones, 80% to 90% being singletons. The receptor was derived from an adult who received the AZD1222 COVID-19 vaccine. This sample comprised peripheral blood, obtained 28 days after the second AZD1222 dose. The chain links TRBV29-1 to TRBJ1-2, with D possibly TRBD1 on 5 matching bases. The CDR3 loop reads CSSEQGGYGYTF. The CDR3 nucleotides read TGCAGCTCTGAGCAGGGAGGCTATGGCTACACCTTC.